The 21 T cell receptor beta chains reported below all come from one sample, sequenced in a study of PD-1 blockade in mismatch repair-deficient tumors. TCRdb's table, derived via immunoSEQ multiplex PCR, lists solely in-frame clones and lacks some. The sample shows some 97,000 clones, 82% of them seen only once. The sample consisted of peripheral blood, taken 36 weeks after starting pembrolizumab. These receptors originate from an adult with mismatch repair-deficient cancer.

In this sample, this clone turned up a few times. This rearrangement joins TRBV30 to TRBJ1-5; D uncertain. The germline V and J ends were trimmed by 2 bases and 2 bases, with 7 bases remaining between them. From germline, CDR1 is GTSNPN and CDR2 SVGIG (reference sequence). CDR3 length: 13 amino acids. CDR3 sequence: CAWSPRGNQPQHF. CDR3 DNA: TGTGCCTGGAGTCCTCGGGGCAATCAGCCCCAGCATTTT.

V and J are TRBV6-5 and TRBJ1-2; D uncertain. Looked up from germline, CDR1 is MNHEY and CDR2 is SVGAGI. V was pared by 0 bases and J by 8 bases, with 13 bases between. The CDR3 has 14 residues. The CDR3 protein is CASSYSSGGGGYTF. The CDR3 DNA is TGTGCCAGCAGTTACTCGTCGGGAGGAGGCGGCTACACCTTC.

The rearrangement links TRBV19 to TRBJ1-5; D not resolved. The germline gives CDR1 LNHDA, CDR2 SQIVND (reference sequence). The CDR3 length is 16 residues. V lost 4 bases, J lost 0 bases, and 13 bases lay in between. CDR3 sequence: CASSTLRFVSNQPQHF. Written as DNA, the CDR3 is TGTGCCAGTAGTACTCTCCGGTTTGTTAGCAATCAGCCCCAGCATTTT.

This chain uses TRBV18 with TRBJ2-1; 13 bases are a match to TRBD2. There are 17 residues in the CDR3. Germline CDR1 KGHSH, CDR2 LQKENI. The J segment lost 7 bases and the V segment lost 4 bases, leaving 10 bases of the junction unmatched. The CDR3 region is CASSQLAGGPLGNEQFF. The CDR3 bases are TGTGCCAGCTCACAACTAGCGGGAGGGCCACTCGGGAATGAGCAGTTCTTC.

DNA of the CDR3: TGTGCCAGCAGCGTAGGACTAGCCAATGAGCAGTTCTTC. As protein: CASSVGLANEQFF. The chain carries TRBV9 and TRBJ2-1, with 7 bases lining up with TRBD2. With V trimmed by 0 bases and J by 6 bases, 0 bases remained unmatched. There are 13 residues in the CDR3. CDR1 and CDR2 (germline): SGDLS, YYNGEE.

The rearrangement links TRBV9 to TRBJ2-1; 12 bases map to TRBD2. CDR1 is SGDLS and CDR2 is YYNGEE in the germline V gene. V dropped 1 base and J dropped 5; count of bases not matched to a gene: 4. This CDR3 comprises 16 residues. The CDR3 region has the DNA TGTGCCAGCAGCGTACGTACTAGCGGGGGGAACAATGAGCAGTTCTTC. Encoded protein: CASSVRTSGGNNEQFF.

The genes are TRBV11-2 and TRBJ2-1, with D tentatively TRBD2 (5 bases). The CDR3 extends over 15 amino acids. Looked up from germline, CDR1 is SGHAT and CDR2 is FQNNGV. Between the trimmed V and J ends, which lost 3 bases and 3 bases, there was a span of 12 bases. The CDR3: CASSFRGDGYNEQFF. The CDR3 DNA follows: TGTGCCAGCAGCTTCCGGGGAGATGGCTACAATGAGCAGTTCTTC.

The chain carries TRBV23-1 and TRBJ2-7; D is tentatively TRBD1 or TRBD2 (5 bases each). TRBV23-1 carries the ORF label, with uncertain function. The CDR3 consists of 19 residues. V was cut by 7 bases and J by 3 bases, with 31 bases left in between. The CDR3 here is CASIKCSQWGRRDGYEQYF. The CDR3 DNA reads as TGCGCCAGCATAAAATGCAGTCAATGGGGCCGCAGGGACGGCTACGAGCAGTACTTC.

The J gene is TRBJ2-1, the V gene TRBV11-2; 13 bases line up with TRBD2. With V trimmed by 5 bases and J by 0 bases, 10 bases remained unmatched. CDR3 length: 19 residues. Germline-derived CDR1 and CDR2 are SGHAT and FQNNGV. This chain's CDR3 is CASSKTPGLAGSSYNEQFF. For the CDR3, the DNA is TGTGCCAGCAGCAAAACACCGGGACTAGCGGGAAGCTCCTACAATGAGCAGTTCTTC.

This chain links TRBV5-1 with TRBJ2-7; 14 positions match TRBD2. Germline V gene sequence: CDR1 SGHRS, CDR2 YFSETQ. The CDR3 has 15 amino acids. J was trimmed by 6 bases and V by 0 bases; bases with no gene match: 2. The CDR3 nucleotides read TGCGCCAGCAGCTTGGAGACTAGCGGGAGGGGCGAGCAGTACTTC. This codes for CASSLETSGRGEQYF.

V gene TRBV5-1 combines with J gene TRBJ2-2, with 8 bases lining up with TRBD2. The CDR3 sequence is 16 residues long. Looked up from germline, CDR1 is SGHRS and CDR2 is YFSETQ. Germline trimming cut 3 bases from V and 5 bases from J; bases unmatched to any gene: 9. In DNA, the CDR3 is TGCGCCAGCAGCTCCGGGAGGGGGGCCGGGACCGGGGAGCTGTTTTTT. Amino acids: CASSSGRGAGTGELFF.

CDR3 region: CASSVVSSANEQFF. CDR3 nucleotides: TGTGCCAGCAGCGTAGTATCTAGCGCAAATGAGCAGTTCTTC. The chain recombines TRBV9 with TRBJ2-1, with a weak D call TRBD2 (6 bases). CDR1 is SGDLS and CDR2 is YYNGEE in the germline V gene. V was clipped by 0 bases and J by 7 bases, with 11 bases between them. This CDR3 is built from 14 residues.

This clone came up once. The chain is built from TRBV29-1 and TRBJ1-1, with 7 bases that match TRBD1. The CDR3 sequence is 15 residues long. After removal of 6 bases from V and 4 bases from J, the junction contained 14 bases not matched to a gene. In germline, CDR1 is SQVTM, CDR2 ANQGSEA. The CDR3, as DNA: TGCAGCGTATTCCCACAGGGGTTTGAGGGCACTGAAGCTTTCTTT. Its translation is CSVFPQGFEGTEAFF. Complete variable domain (other parts from reference TRBV29-1 and TRBJ1-1): SAVISQKPSRDICQRGTSLTIQCQVDSQVTMMFWYRQQPGQSLTLIATANQGSEATYESGFVIDKFPISRPNLTFSTLTVSNMSPEDSSIYLCSVFPQGFEGTEAFFGQGTRLTVV.

CDR3 nucleotide sequence: TGTGCCAGCAGCTGGACAGGGGTTTCATCGGGCTACACCTTC. It encodes CASSWTGVSSGYTF. The V gene is TRBV5-6, the J gene TRBJ1-2; 9 nucleotides align to TRBD1. The CDR3 contains 14 residues. V shed 3 bases, J shed 8 bases, and the junction held 8 bases outside the gene matches. From germline, CDR1 is SGHDT and CDR2 YYEEEE.

The J gene is TRBJ1-2, the V gene TRBV14, with D possibly being TRBD1 (6 bases). The CDR3 sequence is 15 residues long. Per germline, CDR1 SGHDN and CDR2 FVKESK. V was cut by 1 base and J by 2 bases, with 11 bases left in between. The CDR3 sequence is CASSQGQALNYGYTF. Here the CDR3 DNA reads TGTGCCAGCAGCCAAGGACAGGCTCTCAACTATGGCTACACCTTC.

The chain links TRBV11-2 to TRBJ2-1, with D possibly matching TRBD2 (6 bases). Germline V gene lookup returns CDR1 SGHAT and CDR2 FQNNGV. This CDR3 spans 15 amino acids. V lost 2 bases and J 5 bases, leaving 13 bases between the germline ends. DNA for the CDR3: TGTGCCAGCAGCTTACCGCTTGGACTAAACAATGAGCAGTTCTTC. Residues: CASSLPLGLNNEQFF.

This chain joins TRBV7-3 and TRBJ2-3, with 14 bases matching TRBD2. CDR3 size: 17 residues. Germline V gives CDR1 SGHTA, CDR2 FQGTGA. V shed 1 base and J 4 bases; nucleotides not matched to a gene: 4. For the CDR3, the DNA is TGTGCCAGCAGCTTAATGGGACTAGCGGGAGACTCAGATACGCAGTATTTT. It is translated as CASSLMGLAGDSDTQYF.

The chain has TRBV4-1 and TRBJ2-5, with D unclear. V was cut by 5 bases and J by 0 bases, with 7 bases left in between. Germline values: CDR1 MGHRA, CDR2 YSYEKL. This CDR3 contains 13 residues. CDR3 nucleotide sequence: TGCGCCAGCAGCTTGACACACCAAGAGACCCAGTACTTC. It yields the protein CASSLTHQETQYF.

This chain links TRBV5-6 with TRBJ2-3, with 10 bases matching TRBD2. The CDR3 spans 17 residues. The germline V gene has CDR1 SGHDT and CDR2 YYEEEE. The V segment lost 3 bases and the J segment 2 bases; nucleotides outside the gene matches: 9. CDR3: CASSSLASGGITDTQYF. Written as DNA, the CDR3 is TGTGCCAGCAGCTCTCTCGCTAGCGGGGGAATCACAGATACGCAGTATTTT.

This clone appeared a few times. This chain joins TRBV19 and TRBJ2-1, with a possible D match to TRBD2 (5 bases). This CDR3 has 13 amino acids. The ends were cut back, 6 bases at V and 0 bases at J, with 6 bases in the middle. The V gene's germline CDR1 is LNHDA and CDR2 SQIVND (reference sequence). This CDR3 reads CASRRDSYNEQFF. The CDR3 region has the DNA TGTGCCAGTAGACGGGACTCCTACAATGAGCAGTTCTTC.

The V call is TRBV7-2, the J call TRBJ1-4; D remains unclear. V gave up 1 base and J gave up 8 bases, with 14 bases separating them. Germline V gene lookup returns CDR1 SGHTA and CDR2 FQGNSA. The CDR3 loop spans 15 amino acids. Here the CDR3 reads CASSLVVGVEEKLFF. CDR3 DNA sequence: TGTGCCAGCAGCTTAGTAGTTGGGGTGGAAGAAAAACTGTTTTTT.